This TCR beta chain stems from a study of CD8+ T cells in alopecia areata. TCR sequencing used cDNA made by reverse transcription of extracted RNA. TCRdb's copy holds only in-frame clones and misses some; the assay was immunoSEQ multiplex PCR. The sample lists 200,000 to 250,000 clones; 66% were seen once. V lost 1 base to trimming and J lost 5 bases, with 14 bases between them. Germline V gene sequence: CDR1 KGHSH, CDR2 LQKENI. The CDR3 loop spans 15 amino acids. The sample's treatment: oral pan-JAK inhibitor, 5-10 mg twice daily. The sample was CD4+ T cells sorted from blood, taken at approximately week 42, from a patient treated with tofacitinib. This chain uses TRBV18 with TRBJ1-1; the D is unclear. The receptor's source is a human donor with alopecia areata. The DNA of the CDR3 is TGTGCCAGCTCACCACTTCCGCCACCCAGGACTGAAGCTTTCTTT. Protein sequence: CASSPLPPPRTEAFF.